This T cell receptor beta chain is drawn from a study of control samples from healthy donors and cancer patients. Assay: immunoSEQ multiplex PCR; the TCRdb copy retains only in-frame clones and omits some. This specimen shows roughly 190,000 clones; the ten leading clones hold roughly 2%. This TCR came from a woman aged 25-40 years in good health. The sequencing sample was made of blood.

The CDR3 bases are TGTGCCAGCAGCCAATCAGATGGCTACACCTTC. It codes for CASSQSDGYTF. This chain joins TRBV7-9 and TRBJ1-2; D gene ambiguous. Germline V gives CDR1 SEHNR, CDR2 FQNEAQ (reference sequence). The CDR3 consists of 11 residues. Trimming left V 5 bases short and J 6 bases short, with 7 bases between.